Below, 8 T cell receptor beta chains from the same sample are listed, as sequenced in a study of CD8+CD57+ T cells in acquired aplastic anemia. Selection for sequencing was limited to patients who had shown CD8+CD57+ cell expansion by flow cytometry. Template material for TCR beta VDJ and CDR3 profiling consisted of genomic DNA. Via MiXCR, TCRdb re-called the reads, giving one row per CDR3 protein. The sample lists over 150,000 distinct CDR3 sequences, over 50% seen once, with approximately 12% in the top ten. Source material: sorted CD4+, CD8+, or CD8+CD57+ T cells (not recorded which) from PBMCs. These TCRs come from a human donor with aplastic anemia.

Points on this clonotype: Possible read error: a much larger clone is one base away. In DNA, the CDR3 is TGTGCCCGCATAAGGGGAATGTCGGGACGAGTAGCTTTCTTT. Protein: CARIRGMSGRVAFF. The chain carries TRBV2 and TRBJ1-1, with D possibly matching TRBD1 (5 bases). CDR1 and CDR2 from the germline V gene are SNHLY and FYNNEI. CDR3 length equals 14 residues. Deletions cut 11 bases from V and 10 bases from J, with 26 bases between.

The V gene is TRBV7-8, the J gene TRBJ1-2; D is ambiguous. V dropped 7 bases and J dropped 7 bases, with 10 bases sitting between them. This CDR3 contains 11 residues. Germline lookup yields CDR1 SGHVS and CDR2 FQNEAQ. CDR3 sequence: CASTTTTGYTF. CDR3 in DNA: TGTGCCAGCACTACGACAACTGGCTACACCTTC. Full variable domain (remainder filled in from reference TRBV7-8 and TRBJ1-2): GAGVSQSPRYKVAKRGQDVALRCDPISGHVSLFWYQQALGQGPEFLTYFQNEAQLDKSGLPSDRFFAERPEGSVSTLKIQRTQQEDSAVYLCASTTTTGYTFGSGTRLTVV.

This clonotype was seen more than once but under ten times. This chain uses TRBV29-1 with TRBJ2-1, with D possibly being TRBD1 (6 bases). The germline gives CDR1 SQVTM, CDR2 ANQGSEA. Trimming took 4 bases from V and 3 from J, leaving 10 bases between them. This CDR3 has 13 amino acids. CDR3 protein: CSVVSDSYNEQFF. CDR3 DNA sequence: TGCAGCGTTGTGTCGGACAGCTACAATGAGCAGTTCTTC.

The chain is built from TRBV2 and TRBJ1-5; D is possibly TRBD1 (5 bases). CDR3 length: 17 residues. In germline, CDR1 is SNHLY, CDR2 FYNNEI. V was shortened by 4 bases and J by 4 bases, with 20 bases between the two germline ends. CDR3 nucleotide sequence: TGTGCCAGCAGTGGTAGACTGGGGGAAAGCGGTAATCAGCCCCAGCATTTT. It translates to CASSGRLGESGNQPQHF.

The V and J genes are TRBV12-3 or TRBV12-4 and TRBJ2-3; no firm D call. V was pared by 4 bases and J by 12 bases, with 14 bases between. The CDR3 is 12 residues long. The CDR3 region has the DNA TGTGCCAGCAGTTACGTCGGACGGGCTCAGTATTTT. Encoded protein: CASSYVGRAQYF.

The genes are TRBV2 and TRBJ2-5, with D tentatively TRBD1 (5 bases). Per the germline V gene, CDR1 is SNHLY and CDR2 is FYNNEI. Deletions cut 2 bases from V and 3 bases from J, with 10 bases between. CDR3 length: 14 residues. The CDR3 DNA reads as TGTGCCAGCAGTGAAATAGACAGAGAAGAGACCCAGTACTTC. This sequence encodes CASSEIDREETQYF.

The chain couples TRBV27 to TRBJ1-1, with D possibly TRBD1 on 6 matching bases. V lost 2 bases to trimming and J lost 0 bases, with 10 bases between them. Germline V gives CDR1 MNHEY, CDR2 SMNVEV (reference sequence). This CDR3 has 15 amino acids. The CDR3 DNA is TGTGCCAGCAGTTTAACGGACAGCCTGAACACTGAAGCTTTCTTT. Translating it yields CASSLTDSLNTEAFF.

The V call is TRBV10-3, the J call TRBJ2-3, with D hard to call. This CDR3 contains 15 residues. Between the trimmed V and J ends, which lost 6 bases and 2 bases, there was a span of 15 bases. Germline assignment: CDR1 ENHRY and CDR2 SYGVKD. DNA for the CDR3: TGTGCCATCAGCAACCGGGCCATAGACACAGATACGCAGTATTTT. Amino acid sequence: CAISNRAIDTDTQYF.